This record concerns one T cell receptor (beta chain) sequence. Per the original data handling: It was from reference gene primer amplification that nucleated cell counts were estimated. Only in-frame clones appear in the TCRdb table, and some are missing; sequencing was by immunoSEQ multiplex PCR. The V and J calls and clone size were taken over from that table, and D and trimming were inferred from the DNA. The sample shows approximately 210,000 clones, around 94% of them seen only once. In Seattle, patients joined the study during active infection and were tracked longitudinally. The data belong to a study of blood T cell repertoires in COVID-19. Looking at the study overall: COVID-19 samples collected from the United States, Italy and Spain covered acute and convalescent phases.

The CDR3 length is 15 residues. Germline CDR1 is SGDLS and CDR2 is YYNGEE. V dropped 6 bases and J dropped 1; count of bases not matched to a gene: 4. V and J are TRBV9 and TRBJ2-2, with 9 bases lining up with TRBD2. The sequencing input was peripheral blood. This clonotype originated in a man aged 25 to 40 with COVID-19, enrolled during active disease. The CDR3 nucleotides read TGTGCCAGCACCCGAGCGGGGGGGAACACCGGGGAGCTGTTTTTT. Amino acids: CASTRAGGNTGELFF.